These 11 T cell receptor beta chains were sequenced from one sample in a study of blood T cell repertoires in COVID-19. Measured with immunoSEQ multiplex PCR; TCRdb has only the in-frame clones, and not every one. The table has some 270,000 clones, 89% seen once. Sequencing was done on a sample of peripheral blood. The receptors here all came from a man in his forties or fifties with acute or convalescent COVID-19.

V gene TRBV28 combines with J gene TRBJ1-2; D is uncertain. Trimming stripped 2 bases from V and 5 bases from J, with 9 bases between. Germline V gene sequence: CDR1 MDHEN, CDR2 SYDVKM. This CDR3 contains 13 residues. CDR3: CASSLLGEYGYTF. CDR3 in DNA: TGTGCCAGCAGTTTACTGGGAGAGTATGGCTACACCTTC.

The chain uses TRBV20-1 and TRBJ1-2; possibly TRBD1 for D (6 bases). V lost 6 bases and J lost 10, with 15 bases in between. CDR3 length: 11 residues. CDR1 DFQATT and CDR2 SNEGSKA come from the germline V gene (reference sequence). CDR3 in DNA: TGCAGTGCCCGGGACATTCGGACCTACACCTTC. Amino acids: CSARDIRTYTF.

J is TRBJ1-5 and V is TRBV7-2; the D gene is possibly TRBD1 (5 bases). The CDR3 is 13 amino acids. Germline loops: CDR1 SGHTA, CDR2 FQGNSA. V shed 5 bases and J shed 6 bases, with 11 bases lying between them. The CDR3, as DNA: TGTGCCAGCAGCCCGCACGGGGGTCAGCCCCAGCATTTT. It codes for CASSPHGGQPQHF.

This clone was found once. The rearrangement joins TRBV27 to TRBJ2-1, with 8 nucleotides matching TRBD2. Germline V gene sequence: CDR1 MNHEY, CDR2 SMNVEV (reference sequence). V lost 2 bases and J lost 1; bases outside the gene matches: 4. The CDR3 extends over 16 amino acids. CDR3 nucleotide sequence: TGTGCCAGCAGTTTAGGCGGGGGGAGGTCCTACAATGAGCAGTTCTTC. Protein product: CASSLGGGRSYNEQFF.

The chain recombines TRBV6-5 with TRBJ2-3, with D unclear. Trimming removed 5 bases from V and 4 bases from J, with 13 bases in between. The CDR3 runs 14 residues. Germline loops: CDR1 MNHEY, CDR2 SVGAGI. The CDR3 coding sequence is TGTGCCAGCAGTCTGGATCGGGTTGCAGATACGCAGTATTTT. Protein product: CASSLDRVADTQYF.

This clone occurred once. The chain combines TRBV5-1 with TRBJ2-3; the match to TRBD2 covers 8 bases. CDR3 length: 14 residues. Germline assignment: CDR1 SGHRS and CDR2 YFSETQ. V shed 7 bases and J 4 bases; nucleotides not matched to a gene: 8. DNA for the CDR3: TGCGCCAGCTCTCGGGGGGGGGCCCCAGATACGCAGTATTTT. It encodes CASSRGGAPDTQYF.

For the CDR3, the DNA is TGTGCCAGCAGCTCGAGTTTTAGCAATCAGCCCCAGCATTTT. Amino acid sequence: CASSSSFSNQPQHF. The genes are TRBV7-9 and TRBJ1-5; D gene unclear. Trimming shortened V by 4 bases and J by 0 bases, and 7 bases separated the two germline ends. Germline CDR1 reads SEHNR; CDR2 reads FQNEAQ (reference sequence). The CDR3 length is 14 residues. The whole variable domain, filled in from reference TRBV7-9 and TRBJ1-5, reads DTGVSQNPRHKITKRGQNVTFRCDPISEHNRLYWYRQTLGQGPEFLTYFQNEAQLEKSRLLSDRFSAERPKGSFSTLEIQRTEQGDSAMYLCASSSSFSNQPQHFGDGTRLSIL.

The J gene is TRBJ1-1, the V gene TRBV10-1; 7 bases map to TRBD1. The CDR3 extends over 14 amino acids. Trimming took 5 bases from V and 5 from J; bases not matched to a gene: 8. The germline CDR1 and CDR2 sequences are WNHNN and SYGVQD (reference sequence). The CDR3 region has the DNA TGCGCCAGCAGTCCCACAGGGGTTAAGACTGAAGCTTTCTTT. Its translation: CASSPTGVKTEAFF.

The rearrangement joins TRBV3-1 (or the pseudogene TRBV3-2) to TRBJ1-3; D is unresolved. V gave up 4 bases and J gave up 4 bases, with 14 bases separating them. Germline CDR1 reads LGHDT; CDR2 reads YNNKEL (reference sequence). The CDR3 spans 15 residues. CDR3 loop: CASSRSGVMGNTIYF. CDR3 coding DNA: TGTGCCAGCAGCCGGAGCGGGGTGATGGGAAACACCATATATTTT.

The CDR3 DNA sequence: TGCGCCAGCAGCCAAGGACTTAACTACAATGAGCAGTTCTTC. Protein product: CASSQGLNYNEQFF. This sequence joins TRBV4-1 and TRBJ2-1; D is unresolved. Looked up from germline, CDR1 is MGHRA and CDR2 is YSYEKL. The CDR3 runs 14 residues. Trimming took off 1 base at V and 3 bases at J, with 7 bases between the two ends.

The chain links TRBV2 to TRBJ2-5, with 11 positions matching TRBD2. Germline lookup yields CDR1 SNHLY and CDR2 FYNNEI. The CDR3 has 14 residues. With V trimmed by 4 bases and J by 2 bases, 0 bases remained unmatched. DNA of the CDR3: TGTGCCAGCAGTGGACTAGCGGGGCAAGAGACCCAGTACTTC. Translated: CASSGLAGQETQYF.